The 26 T cell receptor beta chains reported below all come from one sample, sequenced in a study of blood T cells in healthy people across ages. Alongside a J-beta primer mix, a sample-barcoded 5' primer served in a second PCR lasting 7 to 11 cycles. Using its own MiXCR run on the 5' RACE reads, TCRdb lists one record per CDR3 protein. Found here are fewer than 900,000 distinct CDR3 sequences, around 49% of them singletons; the top ten hold about 32%. The sample consisted of blood. These receptors all come from a woman aged 55-75 years in good health.

As for this clonotype: The junction and the germline gene differ at one end; a read error may be behind it. V usage is TRBV7-2 and J usage is TRBJ2-3; 13 nucleotides line up with TRBD2. In germline, CDR1 is SGHTA, CDR2 FQGNSA. This CDR3 has 16 amino acids. CDR3 protein: CAIGTAGLAGTETQYF. The CDR3 DNA is TGTGCCATCGGAACTGCGGGACTAGCGGGAACAGAGACGCAGTATTTT.

This chain uses TRBV12-3 or TRBV12-4 with TRBJ2-3; 8 nucleotides line up with TRBD2. The trim removed 3 bases at V and 10 bases at J, leaving 9 bases unmatched. The CDR3 runs 14 residues. CDR3 nucleotides: TGTGCCAGCAGTTTTTCCGGGAGGGCCAGCCCGCAGTATTTT. This sequence encodes CASSFSGRASPQYF.

The CDR3 region is CASSPGTAKNEKLFF. The CDR3 DNA reads as TGTGCCAGCAGCCCCGGGACAGCGAAAAATGAAAAACTGTTTTTT. This chain joins TRBV9 and TRBJ1-4, with 7 bases lining up with TRBD1. The CDR3 spans 15 residues. Unmatched junction bases numbered 8, after V lost 4 bases and J lost 5 bases. Germline-derived CDR1 and CDR2 are SGDLS and YYNGEE.

This clonotype was seen only a few times. The chain is built from TRBV4-3 and TRBJ1-2, with 8 bases aligning to TRBD1. The CDR3 spans 16 residues. Trimming took 0 bases from V and 4 from J; bases not matched to a gene: 7. CDR1 is LGHNA, CDR2 YSLEER, per germline. The CDR3 loop is CASSQETGAASYGYTF. The CDR3 nucleotides read TGCGCCAGCAGCCAAGAGACAGGGGCCGCGAGCTATGGCTACACCTTC.

The sample holds many counts of this clonotype. The gene calls are TRBV3-1 and TRBJ2-5, with D possibly TRBD2 on 5 matching bases. Trimming took off 0 bases at V and 5 bases at J, with 13 bases between the two ends. CDR1 LGHDT and CDR2 YNNKEL come from the germline V gene (reference sequence). The CDR3 loop spans 15 amino acids. CDR3 DNA: TGTGCCAGCAGCCAAGAAAGCGGCGGATGGGAGACCCAGTACTTC. Translating it yields CASSQESGGWETQYF.

A word on this clonotype: A much larger clone is a single base away; this may be a read error. V gene TRBV7-9 combines with J gene TRBJ1-2; D is possibly TRBD1 (6 bases). In germline, CDR1 is SEHNR, CDR2 FQNEAQ (reference sequence). Trimming shortened V by 2 bases and J by 5 bases, and 9 bases separated the two germline ends. The length of the CDR3 is 13 residues. The CDR3 DNA sequence: TGTGCCAGCAGCTTAAGGGACAAGTATGGCTACACCTTC. As protein: CASSLRDKYGYTF. Together with reference TRBV7-9 and TRBJ1-2, the CDR3 gives the full variable domain: DTGVSQNPRHKITKRGQNVTFRCDPISEHNRLYWYRQTLGQGPEFLTYFQNEAQLEKSRLLSDRFSAERPKGSFSTLEIQRTEQGDSAMYLCASSLRDKYGYTFGSGTRLTVV.

The J gene is TRBJ2-5, the V gene TRBV7-2; a weak D match, TRBD2 (6 bases). The germline V gene encodes CDR1 SGHTA and CDR2 FQGNSA. Trimming took off 3 bases at V and 5 bases at J, with 16 bases between the two ends. CDR3 length: 15 amino acids. The CDR3 nucleotides are TGTGCCAGCAGCTTGCGAGGGACTTGGGGCGAGACCCAGTACTTC. Its translation is CASSLRGTWGETQYF.

This clonotype has a handful of counts. In nucleotides, the CDR3 is TGTGCCAGCAGTTTATTGGGCCCCTCCTACGAGCAGTACTTC. Its protein is CASSLLGPSYEQYF. The gene calls are TRBV28 and TRBJ2-7; no clear D. CDR1 and CDR2 from the germline V gene are MDHEN and SYDVKM. The ends were cut back, 1 base at V and 0 bases at J, with 7 bases in the middle. The CDR3 runs to 14 residues.

The genes are TRBV28 and TRBJ1-2, with 8 bases matching TRBD1. From germline, CDR1 is MDHEN and CDR2 SYDVKM. CDR3 length: 15 residues. V dropped 4 bases and J dropped 3; count of bases not matched to a gene: 7. The CDR3 here is CASSSPAGGDYGYTF. In nucleotides, the CDR3 is TGTGCCAGCAGTTCCCCCGCAGGGGGCGACTATGGCTACACCTTC.

The genes are TRBV12-3 or TRBV12-4 and TRBJ1-6, with 11 bases identical to TRBD1. The trim removed 6 bases at V and 8 bases at J, leaving 6 bases unmatched. The CDR3 consists of 15 residues. The CDR3 DNA follows: TGTGCCAGCAGGAGTTCGGGACAGGGGGATTCACCCCTCCACTTT. Residues: CASRSSGQGDSPLHF.

The table lists this clonotype with a few counts. The CDR3 region has the DNA TGCGCCAGCAGCGCCTGGACTAGCGCCCGCCCCATCGGTGAGCAGTTCTTC. Its protein product is CASSAWTSARPIGEQFF. V usage is TRBV5-1 and J usage is TRBJ2-1; 9 bases align to TRBD2. Germline V CDR1 and CDR2: SGHRS, YFSETQ. The ends lost 4 bases at V and 9 bases at J; junction bases unmatched: 17. The CDR3 totals 17 residues.

The V gene is TRBV19, the J gene TRBJ2-5; the D gene could be TRBD1 or TRBD2 (5 bases each). With 10 bases removed from V and 5 bases from J, the gap between germline ends came to 11 bases. CDR3 length: 11 residues. Germline lookup yields CDR1 LNHDA and CDR2 SQIVND (reference sequence). DNA of the CDR3: TGTGCCACGGGACCGGGGGAGACCCAGTACTTC. Translated, it gives CATGPGETQYF.

The chain has TRBV20-1 and TRBJ1-1, with D maybe TRBD1 (6 bases). Germline-derived CDR1 and CDR2 are DFQATT and SNEGSKA (reference sequence). With 6 bases removed from V and 4 bases from J, the gap between germline ends came to 15 bases. CDR3 length equals 13 residues. The CDR3: CSAGTGTITEAFF. The DNA of the CDR3 is TGCAGTGCGGGCACAGGGACAATCACTGAAGCTTTCTTT.

This clonotype was seen only a few times. The chain combines TRBV10-3 with TRBJ2-3; TRBD2 might be the D (6 bases). The CDR3 consists of 14 residues. CDR1 and CDR2 (germline): ENHRY, SYGVKD. V lost 10 bases to trimming and J lost 0 bases, with 14 bases between them. The CDR3 protein is CATSEKRSTDTQYF. CDR3 DNA sequence: TGTGCCACTAGCGAGAAGCGGAGCACAGATACGCAGTATTTT.

The chain employs TRBV28 and TRBJ1-4; D remains ambiguous. The germline V gene has CDR1 MDHEN and CDR2 SYDVKM. The germline V and J ends were trimmed by 5 bases and 2 bases, with 9 bases remaining between them. The CDR3 extends over 14 amino acids. The CDR3 DNA reads TGTGCCAGCAGTCAAGACAAGACTAATGAAAAACTGTTTTTT. It codes for CASSQDKTNEKLFF.

This sequence joins TRBV7-9 and TRBJ2-1; D could derive from TRBD1 or TRBD2 (5 bases each). There are 15 residues in the CDR3. Trimming pared 5 bases from V and 2 bases from J, leaving 13 bases between. The germline CDR1 and CDR2 sequences are SEHNR and FQNEAQ (reference sequence). Here the CDR3 DNA reads TGTGCCAGCAGCGGCCTTCGGGGCCCCTACAATGAGCAGTTCTTC. It is translated as CASSGLRGPYNEQFF.

The chain couples TRBV2 to TRBJ2-7; D unresolved. The V end lost 3 bases, the J end lost 2 bases, and 5 bases lay between the germline ends. The germline V gene encodes CDR1 SNHLY and CDR2 FYNNEI. This CDR3 is built from 12 residues. This CDR3 is CASSDIAYEQYF. CDR3 nucleotide sequence: TGTGCCAGCAGTGACATAGCCTACGAGCAGTACTTC.

This clonotype appeared a single time. The rearrangement links TRBV24-1 to TRBJ2-7; D may be TRBD1 (6 bases). V was cut by 3 bases and J by 2 bases, with 10 bases left in between. CDR3 size: 14 residues. Germline V gene data show CDR1 as KGHDR and CDR2 as SFDVKD. As DNA, the CDR3 is TGTGCCACCAGTGATACAGGGAGAACCTACGAGCAGTACTTC. Its translation: CATSDTGRTYEQYF.

A few counts support this clonotype. V and J are TRBV28 and TRBJ2-1; TRBD1 is a possible D gene (5 bases). V gave up 5 bases and J gave up 5 bases, with 13 bases separating them. The germline CDR1 and CDR2 sequences are MDHEN and SYDVKM. CDR3 size: 14 residues. The CDR3 is CASSVMGQDNEQFF. The CDR3 DNA reads TGTGCCAGCAGTGTGATGGGGCAGGACAATGAGCAGTTCTTC.

This clonotype showed up just a few times. The chain is built from TRBV6-2 or TRBV6-3 and TRBJ2-7, with 8 bases lining up with TRBD1. Trimming removed 7 bases from V and 3 bases from J; junction bases left unmatched: 5. Germline-derived CDR1 and CDR2 are MNHEY and SVGEGT. This CDR3 is 13 amino acids long. Written as DNA, the CDR3 is TGTGCCAGCAACCTACAGGGGGTCTACGAGCAGTACTTC. It yields the protein CASNLQGVYEQYF.

This clonotype was found many times. The chain recombines TRBV7-2 with TRBJ2-3, with D tentatively TRBD1 (6 bases). The V and J ends lost 6 bases and 4 bases respectively, with 8 bases between them. Germline V gene lookup returns CDR1 SGHTA and CDR2 FQGNSA. The CDR3 is 12 residues long. CDR3 nucleotide sequence: TGTGCCAGCAGTCCAGGGGCAGATACGCAGTATTTT. It codes for CASSPGADTQYF.

This clonotype was observed a handful of times. The genes are TRBV10-3 and TRBJ2-7, with a possible D match to TRBD2 (5 bases). This CDR3 contains 13 residues. Germline assignment: CDR1 ENHRY and CDR2 SYGVKD. V lost 6 bases and J 4 bases, leaving 13 bases between the germline ends. The CDR3 region is CAISPAANYEQYF. The CDR3 DNA follows: TGTGCCATCAGCCCAGCGGCTAATTACGAGCAGTACTTC.

A single count supports this clonotype. This rearrangement joins TRBV7-2 to TRBJ2-7; the D gene could be TRBD1 or TRBD2 (6 bases each). The J call may be wrong; the DNA end is better matched by TRBJ2-5. The CDR3 has 14 residues. From germline, CDR1 is SGHTA and CDR2 FQGNSA. DNA for the CDR3: TGTGCCAGCAGCACACAGGGAGGTGGGGAGACCCAGTACTTC. Translation: CASSTQGGGETQYF.

The chain uses TRBV11-3 and TRBJ2-3; a weak D match, TRBD1 (5 bases). Trimming shortened V by 3 bases and J by 5 bases, and 9 bases separated the two germline ends. This CDR3 spans 13 amino acids. Per the germline V gene, CDR1 is SGHNT and CDR2 is YENEEA. The CDR3 nucleotides read TGTGCCAGCAGCTTCCCGCAGGGAGATACGCAGTATTTT. This gives the protein CASSFPQGDTQYF.

This chain uses TRBV20-1 with TRBJ2-5; 15 bases agree with TRBD2. This CDR3 spans 15 amino acids. V was clipped by 6 bases and J by 11 bases; unmatched bases: 13. CDR1 is DFQATT and CDR2 is SNEGSKA in the germline V gene (reference sequence). The CDR3 loop reads CSAIYPGLAGGEQYF. In DNA, the CDR3 is TGCAGTGCCATATACCCGGGACTAGCGGGAGGTGAGCAGTACTTC.

This chain uses TRBV14 with TRBJ2-3; D remains ambiguous. The CDR3 runs to 14 residues. Germline V gives CDR1 SGHDN, CDR2 FVKESK. V lost 4 bases and J lost 3, with 11 bases in between. As DNA, the CDR3 is TGTGCCAGCAGCCCGACCATTCGAACAGATACGCAGTATTTT. It translates to CASSPTIRTDTQYF.